These 18 T cell receptor beta chains originate from one sample sequenced in a study of shared clonotypes between healthy human individuals. Produced via immunoSEQ multiplex PCR; TCRdb's table is partial and in-frame only. The sample holds over 2 million clones; 85% to 95% are singletons and the top ten take about 0.36%. Material for sequencing was naive CD4+ T cells from PBMCs. Stated subset: CD45RA+ positively selected. These receptors were taken from a man between 18 and 35 years old in good health. Some clones in this sample may be carry-over from other donors' samples.

This sequence joins TRBV4-1 and TRBJ1-5; no clear D gene. Germline V gives CDR1 MGHRA, CDR2 YSYEKL. V lost 4 bases to trimming and J lost 0 bases, with 13 bases between them. The CDR3 contains 16 residues. The CDR3 reads CASSLTSITSNQPQHF. In DNA form, the CDR3 reads TGCGCCAGCAGCCTCACTTCCATAACTAGCAATCAGCCCCAGCATTTT.

The chain couples TRBV11-2 to TRBJ1-5; 9 bases are a match to TRBD1. V lost 5 bases to trimming and J lost 4 bases; unmatched junction nucleotides: 6. From germline, CDR1 is SGHAT and CDR2 FQNNGV. CDR3 length equals 15 residues. The CDR3 DNA is TGTGCCAGCAGCCCCCGGACAGGGGTTAATCAGCCCCAGCATTTT. Its translation: CASSPRTGVNQPQHF.

V gene TRBV28 combines with J gene TRBJ2-5; perhaps TRBD2 as D (6 bases). There are 16 residues in the CDR3. Per the germline V gene, CDR1 is MDHEN and CDR2 is SYDVKM. V lost 6 bases and J lost 0, with 17 bases in between. The CDR3: CASRFRRGWYQETQYF. Here the CDR3 DNA reads TGTGCCAGCAGGTTCAGGAGGGGTTGGTACCAAGAGACCCAGTACTTC.

The gene calls are TRBV18 and TRBJ1-3; 8 bases match TRBD1. This CDR3 region has 14 residues. V lost 3 bases and J lost 7; bases outside the gene matches: 5. The germline V gene has CDR1 KGHSH and CDR2 LQKENI. CDR3 region: CASSPIQGANTIYF. CDR3 in DNA: TGTGCCAGCTCACCTATCCAGGGGGCGAACACCATATATTTT.

J is TRBJ1-1 and V is TRBV7-6; D remains unclear. The CDR3 totals 14 residues. Germline CDR1 reads SGHVS; CDR2 reads FNYEAQ. V shed 6 bases and J shed 0 bases, with 11 bases lying between them. CDR3: CASSYRYMNTEAFF. CDR3 in DNA: TGTGCCAGCAGTTATAGATACATGAACACTGAAGCTTTCTTT.

The V call is TRBV11-2, the J call TRBJ2-1; no definite D call. This CDR3 has 13 residues. CDR1 SGHAT and CDR2 FQNNGV come from the germline V gene. V dropped 5 bases and J dropped 10 bases, with 15 bases sitting between them. The CDR3 sequence: CASSPAWAKEQFF. The CDR3 DNA reads TGTGCCAGCAGCCCGGCATGGGCCAAAGAGCAGTTCTTC.

The chain joins TRBV5-6 to TRBJ2-5; D might be TRBD2 (5 bases). Germline loops: CDR1 SGHDT, CDR2 YYEEEE. V lost 0 bases to trimming and J lost 5 bases, with 11 bases between them. The CDR3 sequence is 14 residues long. The CDR3 loop reads CASSLEVGVETQYF. CDR3 in DNA: TGTGCCAGCAGCTTGGAAGTGGGAGTTGAGACCCAGTACTTC.

V gene TRBV4-1 combines with J gene TRBJ2-1; D is uncertain. The CDR3 runs to 18 residues. In germline, CDR1 is MGHRA, CDR2 YSYEKL. V lost 3 bases to trimming and J lost 0 bases, with 18 bases between them. Here the CDR3 DNA reads TGCGCCAGCAGCCATGACTCCACCTTCCCGAGCTCCTACAATGAGCAGTTCTTC. It yields the protein CASSHDSTFPSSYNEQFF.

The chain has TRBV2 and TRBJ1-5; TRBD1 aligns across 9 bases. This CDR3 region has 15 residues. Germline CDR1 is SNHLY and CDR2 is FYNNEI. Unmatched junction bases numbered 6, after V lost 5 bases and J lost 4 bases. This CDR3 is CASSKTGGRNQPQHF. In nucleotides, the CDR3 is TGTGCCAGCAGTAAGACAGGGGGTAGAAATCAGCCCCAGCATTTT.

This clone was seen a few times. V is TRBV4-2 and J is TRBJ2-3; 14 positions match TRBD2. J was trimmed by 3 bases and V by 5 bases; bases with no gene match: 4. Germline values: CDR1 LGHNA, CDR2 YNFKEQ. The CDR3 length is 16 residues. CDR3: CASSSGTSGSTDTQYF. The CDR3 DNA sequence: TGTGCCAGCAGCTCCGGGACTAGCGGGAGTACAGATACGCAGTATTTT.

V usage is TRBV7-6 and J usage is TRBJ2-1; maybe TRBD1 (6 bases). Germline V gene data show CDR1 as SGHVS and CDR2 as FNYEAQ. The CDR3 has 15 amino acids. Trimming removed 5 bases at V and 6 bases at J, with 17 bases between. CDR3 residues: CASSPTSSGANEQFF. The CDR3 DNA sequence: TGTGCCAGCAGCCCCACAAGCTCAGGGGCCAATGAGCAGTTCTTC.

The V gene is TRBV9, the J gene TRBJ1-4, with 8 bases aligning to TRBD1. The germline V gene encodes CDR1 SGDLS and CDR2 YYNGEE. Trimming cost V 3 bases and J 5 bases; bases outside gene matches: 9. The CDR3 covers 16 residues. The CDR3 nucleotides are TGTGCCAGCAGCGCTTCAGGGGGCATAGTAAATGAAAAACTGTTTTTT. Its translation is CASSASGGIVNEKLFF.

The rearrangement links TRBV4-1 to TRBJ2-1, with 9 nucleotides matching TRBD1. This CDR3 has 15 amino acids. With 2 bases clipped from V and 7 bases from J, the junction kept 6 bases outside the gene matches. Germline V gives CDR1 MGHRA, CDR2 YSYEKL. The CDR3 reads CASSQPGQGWNEQFF. CDR3 coding DNA: TGCGCCAGCAGCCAACCGGGACAGGGTTGGAATGAGCAGTTCTTC.

The chain has TRBV29-1 and TRBJ1-2; TRBD1 matches 9 bases. This CDR3 is built from 14 residues. Germline CDR1 and CDR2: SQVTM and ANQGSEA. Trimming took 7 bases from V and 6 from J; bases not matched to a gene: 12. CDR3 region: CSAGFTGTGNGYTF. CDR3 nucleotides: TGCAGCGCTGGGTTCACCGGGACAGGGAATGGCTACACCTTC.

The V gene is TRBV7-8, the J gene TRBJ1-1; D not certain. The CDR3 covers 15 residues. The V gene lost 2 bases and the J gene lost 1 base, with 11 bases spanning the gap. CDR1 is SGHVS and CDR2 is FQNEAQ in the germline V gene. In DNA form, the CDR3 reads TGTGCCAGCAGCTTACGGGAACTAAGGAACACTGAAGCTTTCTTT. It encodes CASSLRELRNTEAFF.

The gene calls are TRBV9 and TRBJ2-5; D call uncertain. This CDR3 has 13 amino acids. V lost 3 bases and J lost 2, with 8 bases in between. The germline gives CDR1 SGDLS, CDR2 YYNGEE. CDR3 amino acids: CASSGPVQETQYF. CDR3 bases: TGTGCCAGCAGCGGACCGGTACAAGAGACCCAGTACTTC. Based on the CDR3 plus reference TRBV9 and TRBJ2-5, the full variable domain is DSGVTQTPKHLITATGQRVTLRCSPRSGDLSVYWYQQSLDQGLQFLIQYYNGEERAKGNILERFSAQQFPDLHSELNLSSLELGDSALYFCASSGPVQETQYFGPGTRLLVL.

The rearrangement uses TRBV28 and TRBJ2-2; maybe TRBD1 (7 bases). This CDR3 comprises 16 residues. The germline gives CDR1 MDHEN, CDR2 SYDVKM. Written as DNA, the CDR3 is TGTAGGTTTGCGAGGGCGGGGACAGAAGGGCCCGGGGAGCTGTTTTTT. Translated, it gives CRFARAGTEGPGELFF.

The J gene is TRBJ1-5, the V gene TRBV5-4; maybe TRBD1 (6 bases). The CDR3 totals 14 residues. V lost 7 bases to trimming and J lost 1 base, with 12 bases between them. The V gene's germline CDR1 is SGHNT and CDR2 YYREEE (reference sequence). Here the CDR3 reads CASGRGGSNQPQHF. DNA for the CDR3: TGTGCCAGCGGGCGAGGGGGGAGCAATCAGCCCCAGCATTTT. Filled out from reference TRBV5-4 and TRBJ1-5, the complete variable domain reads ETGVTQSPTHLIKTRGQQVTLRCSSQSGHNTVSWYQQALGQGPQFIFQYYREEENGRGNFPPRFSGLQFPNYSSELNVNALELDDSALYLCASGRGGSNQPQHFGDGTRLSIL.